These T cell receptor beta chains were read from a single sample in a study of T cells in Graves' hyperthyroidism and ophthalmopathy. TCRdb analysed the multiplex PCR reads with MiXCR anew, one entry per CDR3 protein. This sample has more than 350,000 distinct CDR3 sequences, with approximately 16% found just once. What was sequenced was blood. The receptor source for this set is a woman aged 60-75 years with Graves' ophthalmopathy. CDR3s include the opening cysteine and the closing phenylalanine or tryptophan. Fields, in order: clone size, J gene, V gene, CDR3 protein. Expanded clones are given a class, and other clones once, few, many or no size at all.

size: few
J: TRBJ2-5
V: TRBV5-1
CDR3: CASSRQPDSPQETQYF

size: many
J: TRBJ1-2
V: TRBV6-1
CDR3: CASSAMLGIANYGYTF

size: -
J: TRBJ2-6
V: TRBV4-2
CDR3: CASSTGGSLSGANVLTF

size: few
J: TRBJ2-7
V: TRBV18
CDR3: CASSPRTGFNEQYF

size: many
J: TRBJ2-1
V: TRBV6-2/TRBV6-3
CDR3: CASSYSVRQPGDEQFF

size: many
J: TRBJ2-3
V: TRBV7-9
CDR3: CASRVMSTDTQYF

size: many
J: TRBJ2-7
V: TRBV5-1
CDR3: CASSSVGLPPYEQYF

size: many
J: TRBJ2-1
V: TRBV5-1
CDR3: CASSLALARGFFEQFF

size: few
J: TRBJ1-2
V: TRBV7-2
CDR3: CASSPSGTGMGYTF

size: -
J: TRBJ2-7
V: TRBV6-1
CDR3: CASSELSGTPYEQYF

size: few
J: TRBJ1-4
V: TRBV2
CDR3: CASSERNRGKLFF

size: -
J: TRBJ1-2
V: TRBV29-1
CDR3: CSVGDSSGYTF

size: many
J: TRBJ2-1
V: TRBV3-1
CDR3: CASSLGLRNEQFF

size: -
J: TRBJ1-1
V: TRBV9
CDR3: CASSGQRNTEAFF

size: -
J: TRBJ2-2
V: TRBV20-1
CDR3: CSARNSGELFF

size: many
J: TRBJ2-3
V: TRBV20-1
CDR3: CSARTHTDTQYF

size: many
J: TRBJ1-4
V: TRBV6-1
CDR3: CASSTGLPGKLFF

size: few
J: TRBJ2-4
V: TRBV4-1
CDR3: CASSQNPTTDRGNIQYF

size: few
J: TRBJ2-1
V: TRBV9
CDR3: CASSGSSGVNNEQFF

size: many
J: TRBJ2-7
V: TRBV7-2
CDR3: CASRPQSAVGLGGQYF

size: many
J: TRBJ1-6
V: TRBV28
CDR3: CASSGGTGHNSPLHF

size: many
J: TRBJ2-5
V: TRBV7-9
CDR3: CASSVYSSGTSGEYF

size: many
J: TRBJ2-7
V: TRBV28
CDR3: CASGIPAGSSSYEQYF

size: many
J: TRBJ2-1
V: TRBV29-1
CDR3: CSIMRSLAANEQFF

size: many
J: TRBJ1-2
V: TRBV11-2
CDR3: CASSFSGGRYGYTF

size: -
J: TRBJ1-1
V: TRBV12-3/TRBV12-4
CDR3: CASTPQGWYTEAFF

size: many
J: TRBJ2-3
V: TRBV5-1
CDR3: CASSFFEGTDTQYF

size: few
J: TRBJ2-2
V: TRBV4-2
CDR3: CASSKISGSGYIGELFF

size: many
J: TRBJ1-4
V: TRBV13
CDR3: CASSLSSGPGQDNEKLFF

size: many
J: TRBJ2-3
V: TRBV20-1
CDR3: CSARRDRPDTQYF

size: many
J: TRBJ2-5
V: TRBV20-1
CDR3: CSALSGTGGETQYF

size: -
J: TRBJ1-1
V: TRBV28
CDR3: CASTKGGTEAFF

size: few
J: TRBJ2-1
V: TRBV6-2/TRBV6-3
CDR3: CASSSVPYNEQFF

size: many
J: TRBJ2-5
V: TRBV28
CDR3: CASRDTGRSYF

size: -
J: TRBJ2-5
V: TRBV7-6
CDR3: CASSLLGIAGGAQETQYF

size: many
J: TRBJ2-1
V: TRBV14
CDR3: CASSQSFTGGGWRSSYNEQFF

size: -
J: TRBJ2-7
V: TRBV27
CDR3: CASSSARYYEQYF

size: -
J: TRBJ2-1
V: TRBV19
CDR3: CASSMPFRQTYNEQFF

size: -
J: TRBJ2-2
V: TRBV7-2
CDR3: CANSFQGRNTGELFF

size: many
J: TRBJ1-4
V: TRBV11-2
CDR3: CASSLDRTGKLFF

size: many
J: TRBJ2-1
V: TRBV28
CDR3: CASSLLTFRGCNEQFF

size: many
J: TRBJ1-1
V: TRBV11-2
CDR3: CASGTGTRWTTEAFF

size: few
J: TRBJ2-5
V: TRBV5-8
CDR3: CASSSGLAVQETQYF

size: many
J: TRBJ2-2
V: TRBV27
CDR3: CASSLYRLAGVPSTGELFF

size: few
J: TRBJ2-3
V: TRBV20-1
CDR3: CSARDEMGAGGPTDTQYF

size: many
J: TRBJ1-1
V: TRBV3-1
CDR3: CASSQVRDTEAFF

size: -
J: TRBJ2-4
V: TRBV10-2
CDR3: CASSEAKTKNIQYF

size: few
J: TRBJ2-7
V: TRBV7-2
CDR3: CASSLFGGPYEQYF

size: many
J: TRBJ2-2
V: TRBV30
CDR3: CAWSVQLAGEGGELFF

size: many
J: TRBJ2-5
V: TRBV12-3/TRBV12-4
CDR3: CASRLNLGLETQYF

size: many
J: TRBJ1-2
V: TRBV6-1
CDR3: CASSDLQGSGYTF

size: -
J: TRBJ1-2
V: TRBV29-1
CDR3: CSVPDREYGYTF

size: -
J: TRBJ2-7
V: TRBV27
CDR3: CASSPSGPNYEQYF

size: few
J: TRBJ2-1
V: TRBV5-5
CDR3: CASSFSLQGNEQFF